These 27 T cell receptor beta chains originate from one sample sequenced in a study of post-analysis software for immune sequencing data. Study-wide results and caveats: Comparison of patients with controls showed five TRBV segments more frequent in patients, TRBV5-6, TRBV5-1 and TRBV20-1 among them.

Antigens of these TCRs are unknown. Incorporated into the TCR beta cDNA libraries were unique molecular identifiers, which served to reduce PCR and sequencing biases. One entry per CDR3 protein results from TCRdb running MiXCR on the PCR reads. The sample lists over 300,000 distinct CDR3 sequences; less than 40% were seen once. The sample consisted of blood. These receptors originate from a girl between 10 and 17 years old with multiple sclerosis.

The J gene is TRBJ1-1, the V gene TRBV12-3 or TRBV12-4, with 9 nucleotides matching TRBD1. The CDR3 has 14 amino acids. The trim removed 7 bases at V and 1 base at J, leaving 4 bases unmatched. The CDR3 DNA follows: TGTGCCAGCACCCAGGGACAGGGGAACACTGAAGCTTTCTTT. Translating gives CASTQGQGNTEAFF.

The CDR3 protein is CASSLEGTYNEQFF. DNA of the CDR3: TGTGCCAGCAGCTTAGAGGGGACCTACAATGAGCAGTTCTTC. The V gene is TRBV11-2, the J gene TRBJ2-1; the D is unclear. The CDR3 covers 14 residues. Trimming took 0 bases from V and 2 from J, leaving 5 bases between them. The V gene's germline CDR1 is SGHAT and CDR2 FQNNGV.

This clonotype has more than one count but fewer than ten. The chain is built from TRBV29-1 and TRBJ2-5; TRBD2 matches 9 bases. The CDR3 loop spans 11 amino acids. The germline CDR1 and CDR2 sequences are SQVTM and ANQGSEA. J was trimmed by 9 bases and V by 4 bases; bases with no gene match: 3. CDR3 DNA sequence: TGCAGCGTTGGACTAGCGGAGGCCCAGTACTTC. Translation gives CSVGLAEAQYF.

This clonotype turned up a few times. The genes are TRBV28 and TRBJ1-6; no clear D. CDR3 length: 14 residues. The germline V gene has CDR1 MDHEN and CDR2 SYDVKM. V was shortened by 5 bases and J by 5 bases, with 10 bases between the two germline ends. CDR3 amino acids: CASSPATHNSPLHF. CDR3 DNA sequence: TGTGCCAGCAGTCCAGCAACCCATAATTCACCCCTCCACTTT.

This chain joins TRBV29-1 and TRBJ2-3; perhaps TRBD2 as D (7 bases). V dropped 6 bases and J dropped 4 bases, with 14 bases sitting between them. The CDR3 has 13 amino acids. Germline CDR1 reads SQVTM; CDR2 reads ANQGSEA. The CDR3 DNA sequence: TGCAGCGTGGGGAGGGGGAGGGCAGATACGCAGTATTTT. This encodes CSVGRGRADTQYF.

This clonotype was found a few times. The CDR3 nucleotides are TGTGCCAGCACCAGGGTTGCGGAAAAACTGTTTTTT. Its protein is CASTRVAEKLFF. The chain uses TRBV28 and TRBJ1-4, with D possibly matching TRBD1 (5 bases). Germline lookup yields CDR1 MDHEN and CDR2 SYDVKM. The CDR3 totals 12 residues. Trimming left V 7 bases short and J 8 bases short, with 11 bases between.

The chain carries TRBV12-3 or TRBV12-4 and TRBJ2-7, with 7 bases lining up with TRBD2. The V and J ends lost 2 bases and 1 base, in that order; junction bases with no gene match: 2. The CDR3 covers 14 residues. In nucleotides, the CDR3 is TGTGCCAGCAGTTTAAGACTAGCTTCCTACGAGCAGTACTTC. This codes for CASSLRLASYEQYF.

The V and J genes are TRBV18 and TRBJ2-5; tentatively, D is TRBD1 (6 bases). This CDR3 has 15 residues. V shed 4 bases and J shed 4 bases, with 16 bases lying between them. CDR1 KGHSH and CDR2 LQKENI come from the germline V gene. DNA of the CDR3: TGTGCCAGCTCACATGCGCAAGACAGGCGAGAGACCCAGTACTTC. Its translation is CASSHAQDRRETQYF.

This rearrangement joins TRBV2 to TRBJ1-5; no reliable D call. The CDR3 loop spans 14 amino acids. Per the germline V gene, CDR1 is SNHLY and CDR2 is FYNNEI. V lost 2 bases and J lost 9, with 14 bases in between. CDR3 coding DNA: TGTGCCAGCAGTGAAATGGCCCTCTCTGGGCCCCAGCATTTT. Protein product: CASSEMALSGPQHF.

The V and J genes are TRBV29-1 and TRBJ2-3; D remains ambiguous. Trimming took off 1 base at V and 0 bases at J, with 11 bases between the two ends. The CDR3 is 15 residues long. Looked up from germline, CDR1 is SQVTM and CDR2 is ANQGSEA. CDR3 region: CSVEARKESTDTQYF. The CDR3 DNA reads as TGCAGCGTTGAAGCACGGAAGGAGAGCACAGATACGCAGTATTTT.

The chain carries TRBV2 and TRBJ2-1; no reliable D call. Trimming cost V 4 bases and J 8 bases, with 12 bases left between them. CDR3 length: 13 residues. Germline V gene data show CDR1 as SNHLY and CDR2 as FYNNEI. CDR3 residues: CASSASLGYEQFF. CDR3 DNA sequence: TGTGCCAGCAGTGCGTCGTTAGGTTATGAGCAGTTCTTC. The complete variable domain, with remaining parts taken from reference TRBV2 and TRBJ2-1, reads EPEVTQTPSHQVTQMGQEVILRCVPISNHLYFYWYRQILGQKVEFLVSFYNNEISEKSEIFDDQFSVERPDGSNFTLKIRSTKLEDSAMYFCASSASLGYEQFFGPGTRLTVL.

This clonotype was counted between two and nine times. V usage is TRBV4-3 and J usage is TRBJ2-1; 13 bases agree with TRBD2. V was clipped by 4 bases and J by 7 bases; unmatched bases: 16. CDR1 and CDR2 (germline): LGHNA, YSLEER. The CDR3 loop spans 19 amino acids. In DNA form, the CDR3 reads TGCGCCAGCAGCCCCCAGACTAGCGGGGGGCCCCTTTCTCTTAATGAGCAGTTCTTC. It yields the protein CASSPQTSGGPLSLNEQFF.

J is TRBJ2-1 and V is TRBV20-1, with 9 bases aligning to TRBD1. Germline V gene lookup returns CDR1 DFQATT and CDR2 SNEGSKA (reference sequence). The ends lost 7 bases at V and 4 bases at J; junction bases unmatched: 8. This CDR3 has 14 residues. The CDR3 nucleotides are TGCAGTGTTAGTAATGGACAGGGGTACAATGAGCAGTTCTTC. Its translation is CSVSNGQGYNEQFF.

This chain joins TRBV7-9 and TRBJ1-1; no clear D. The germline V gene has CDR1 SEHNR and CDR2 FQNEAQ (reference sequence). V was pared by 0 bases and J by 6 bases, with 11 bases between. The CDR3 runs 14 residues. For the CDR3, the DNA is TGTGCCAGCAGCTTAGCGAGCCAGTTATCTGAAGCTTTCTTT. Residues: CASSLASQLSEAFF.

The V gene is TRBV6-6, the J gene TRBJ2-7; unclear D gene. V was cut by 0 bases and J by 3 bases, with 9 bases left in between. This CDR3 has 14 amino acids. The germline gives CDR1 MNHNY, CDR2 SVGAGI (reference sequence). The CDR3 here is CASSYSSLGYEQYF. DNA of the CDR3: TGTGCCAGCAGTTACTCGAGTCTGGGCTACGAGCAGTACTTC.

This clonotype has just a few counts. The CDR3 region is CSARGQALWQPQHF. The CDR3 DNA reads as TGCAGTGCTAGAGGGCAGGCACTTTGGCAGCCCCAGCATTTT. The chain is built from TRBV20-1 and TRBJ1-5; D uncertain. The V and J ends lost 1 base and 7 bases respectively, with 14 bases between them. The CDR3 spans 14 residues. The germline V gene has CDR1 DFQATT and CDR2 SNEGSKA (reference sequence).

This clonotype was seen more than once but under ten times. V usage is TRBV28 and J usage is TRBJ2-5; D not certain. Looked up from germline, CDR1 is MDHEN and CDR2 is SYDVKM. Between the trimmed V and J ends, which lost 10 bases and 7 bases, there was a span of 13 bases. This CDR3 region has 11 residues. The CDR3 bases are TGTGCCACCCAATCTCGCCTGACCCAGTACTTC. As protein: CATQSRLTQYF.

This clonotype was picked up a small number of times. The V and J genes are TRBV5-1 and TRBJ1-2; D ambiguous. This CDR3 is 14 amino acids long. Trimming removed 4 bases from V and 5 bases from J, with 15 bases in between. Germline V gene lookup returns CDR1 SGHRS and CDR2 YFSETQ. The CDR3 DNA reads TGCGCCAGCAGCCGGACGTTGGGGTATTATGGCTACACCTTC. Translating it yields CASSRTLGYYGYTF.

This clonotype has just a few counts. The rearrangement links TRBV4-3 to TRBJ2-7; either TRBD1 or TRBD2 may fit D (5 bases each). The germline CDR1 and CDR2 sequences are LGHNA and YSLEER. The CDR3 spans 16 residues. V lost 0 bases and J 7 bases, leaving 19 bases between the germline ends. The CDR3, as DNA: TGCGCCAGCAGCCAAGACACTGGGACGGGTATACGAGAGCAGTACTTC. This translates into CASSQDTGTGIREQYF.

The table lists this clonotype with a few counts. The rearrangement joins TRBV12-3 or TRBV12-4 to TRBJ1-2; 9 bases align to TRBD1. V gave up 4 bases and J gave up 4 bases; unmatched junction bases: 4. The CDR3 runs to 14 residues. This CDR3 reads CASSYRGRGYGYTF. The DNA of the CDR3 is TGTGCCAGCAGTTACAGGGGGCGCGGCTATGGCTACACCTTC.

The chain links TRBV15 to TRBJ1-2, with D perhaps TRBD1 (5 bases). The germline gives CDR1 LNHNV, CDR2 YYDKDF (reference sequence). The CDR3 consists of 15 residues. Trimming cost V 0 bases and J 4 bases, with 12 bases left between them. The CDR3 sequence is CATSRDLSGFYGYTF. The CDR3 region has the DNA TGTGCCACCAGCAGAGATTTGTCAGGGTTCTATGGCTACACCTTC.

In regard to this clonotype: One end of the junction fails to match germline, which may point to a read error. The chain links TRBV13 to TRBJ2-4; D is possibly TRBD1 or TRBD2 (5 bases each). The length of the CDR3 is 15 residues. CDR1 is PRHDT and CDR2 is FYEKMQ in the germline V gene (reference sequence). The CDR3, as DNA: TGCGCCAGCAGCTCTGGGACGGGAGCCAAAAACATTCAGTACTTC. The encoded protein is CASSSGTGAKNIQYF.

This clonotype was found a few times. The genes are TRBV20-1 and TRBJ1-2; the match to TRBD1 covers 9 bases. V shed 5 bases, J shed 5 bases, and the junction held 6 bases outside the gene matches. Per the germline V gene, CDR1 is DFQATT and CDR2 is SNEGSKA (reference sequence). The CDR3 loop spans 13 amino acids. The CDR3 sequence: CSARTGADYGYTF. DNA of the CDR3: TGCAGTGCTCGGACAGGGGCAGATTATGGCTACACCTTC.

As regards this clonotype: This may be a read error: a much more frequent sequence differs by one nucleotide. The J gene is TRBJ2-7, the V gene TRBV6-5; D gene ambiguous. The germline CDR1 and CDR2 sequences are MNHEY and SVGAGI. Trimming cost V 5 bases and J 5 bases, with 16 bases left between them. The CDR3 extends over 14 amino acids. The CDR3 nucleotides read TGTGCCAGCAGTCTCCGAGGCTCCTACGACGAGCAGTACTTC. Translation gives CASSLRGSYDEQYF.

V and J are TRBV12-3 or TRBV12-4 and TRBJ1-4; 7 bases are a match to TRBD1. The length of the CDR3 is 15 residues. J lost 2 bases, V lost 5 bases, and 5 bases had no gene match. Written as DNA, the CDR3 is TGTGCCAGCAGTCCGAGCAGGGGGACTAATGAAAAACTGTTTTTT. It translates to CASSPSRGTNEKLFF.

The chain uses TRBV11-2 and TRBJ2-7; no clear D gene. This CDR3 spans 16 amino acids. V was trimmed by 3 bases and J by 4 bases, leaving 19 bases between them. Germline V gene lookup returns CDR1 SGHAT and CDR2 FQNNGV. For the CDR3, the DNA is TGTGCCAGCAGCTTGGCTACTACCCCCCTCGGTTACGAGCAGTACTTC. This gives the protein CASSLATTPLGYEQYF.

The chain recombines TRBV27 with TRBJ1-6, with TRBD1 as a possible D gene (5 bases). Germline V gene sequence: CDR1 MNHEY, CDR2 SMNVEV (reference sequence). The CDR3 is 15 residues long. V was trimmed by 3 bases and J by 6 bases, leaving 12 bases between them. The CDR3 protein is CASSFDRLGNSPLHF. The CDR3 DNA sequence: TGTGCCAGCAGTTTCGACAGACTGGGTAATTCACCCCTCCACTTT.